What follows is one T cell receptor beta chain and its context. The entry originates in a study of blood T cell repertoires in COVID-19. Sequenced by immunoSEQ multiplex PCR; TCRdb stores in-frame clones only, minus some. The table records hundreds of thousands of clones, around four fifths of them present only once. The sample consisted of peripheral blood. This TCR was recovered from a man in his thirties or forties with active or convalescent COVID-19.

The DNA for the CDR3 is TGTGCCAGTAGTATAGTTGTTTGGGACAGGGGAAAGAACACTGAAGCTTTCTTT. Its protein is CASSIVVWDRGKNTEAFF. This chain uses TRBV19 with TRBJ1-1; 10 positions agree with TRBD1. Germline-derived CDR1 and CDR2 are LNHDA and SQIVND (reference sequence). Unmatched junction bases numbered 9, after V lost 1 base and J lost 1 base. The CDR3 sequence is 18 residues long. The full variable domain, completed using reference TRBV19 and TRBJ1-1, is DGGITQSPKYLFRKEGQNVTLSCEQNLNHDAMYWYRQDPGQGLRLIYYSQIVNDFQKGDIAEGYSVSREKKESFPLTVTSAQKNPTAFYLCASSIVVWDRGKNTEAFFGQGTRLTVV.